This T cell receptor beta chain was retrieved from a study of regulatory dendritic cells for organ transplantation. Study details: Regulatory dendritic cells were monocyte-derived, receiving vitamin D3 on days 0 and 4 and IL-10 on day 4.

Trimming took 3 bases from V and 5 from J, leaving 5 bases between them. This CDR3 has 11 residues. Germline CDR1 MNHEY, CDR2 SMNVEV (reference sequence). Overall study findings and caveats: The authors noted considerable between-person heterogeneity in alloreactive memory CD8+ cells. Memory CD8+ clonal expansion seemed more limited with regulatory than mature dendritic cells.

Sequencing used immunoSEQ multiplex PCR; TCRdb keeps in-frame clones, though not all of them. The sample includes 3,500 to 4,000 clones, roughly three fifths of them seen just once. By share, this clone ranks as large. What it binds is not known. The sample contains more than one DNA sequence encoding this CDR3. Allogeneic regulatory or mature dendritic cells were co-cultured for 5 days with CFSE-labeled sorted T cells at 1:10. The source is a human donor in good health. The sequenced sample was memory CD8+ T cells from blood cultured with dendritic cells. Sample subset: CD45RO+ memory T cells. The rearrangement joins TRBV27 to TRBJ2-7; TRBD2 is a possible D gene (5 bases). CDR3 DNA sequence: TGTGCCAGCAGTTTCGGGAACGAGCAGTACTTC. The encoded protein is CASSFGNEQYF.